This paragraph reports one TCR beta chain. As yet, its antigen is unknown. This specimen belongs to a study of cytomegalovirus exposure and HLA in healthy donors. Turning to the study itself: When 350 to 500 donors were genotyped, roughly 82% of them were found to fall in the Caucasian-associated ancestry cluster.

V shed 2 bases and J shed 4 bases, with 12 bases lying between them. The germline gives CDR1 LGHNA, CDR2 YNFKEQ. This CDR3 has 14 residues. Both 60 Vbeta primers and 13 Jbeta primers went into the PCR. TCRdb's copy holds only in-frame clones and misses some; the assay was immunoSEQ multiplex PCR. The sample holds about 150,000 clones, around 80% seen once. Regarding the study as a whole: A later analysis showed HLA-associated TCR beta chains outstripping equally common others in clonal expansion.

The rearrangement uses TRBV4-2 and TRBJ2-7; D is perhaps TRBD1 (6 bases). The sample was PBMCs. This clonotype originated in a young woman in good health and CMV-seropositive. The CDR3 protein is CASSQPGTPYEQYF. CDR3 DNA: TGTGCCAGCAGCCAACCGGGGACACCTTACGAGCAGTACTTC.